One and the same sample provided the 26 T cell receptor beta chains below, sequenced in a study of blood T cells in healthy people across ages. A sample-barcoded 5' primer and a J-beta primer mix were used in a second PCR of roughly 7 to 11 cycles. TCRdb reanalysed the 5' RACE reads using MiXCR and keeps one entry per CDR3 protein. The repertoire holds 1.5 million to 2 million distinct CDR3 sequences, about 28% seen once, with 7.7% in the top ten. What was sequenced was blood. Every receptor here comes from a woman younger than 45 in good health.

The chain is built from TRBV6-6 and TRBJ2-4; D possibly corresponds to TRBD2 (6 bases). The better agreement between TRBJ2-5 and the DNA end casts doubt on the J call. CDR3 length equals 15 residues. Germline values: CDR1 MNHNY, CDR2 SVGAGI (reference sequence). CDR3 in DNA: TGTGCCAGCAGTGGGACGGGAGAGGGCACGGAGACCCAGTACTTC. It specifies CASSGTGEGTETQYF.

The genes are TRBV24-1 and TRBJ2-3; TRBD2 agrees at 9 bases. CDR1 is KGHDR and CDR2 is SFDVKD in the germline V gene. V lost 4 bases, J lost 5 bases, and 9 bases stayed unmatched. The CDR3 runs to 16 residues. CDR3 residues: CATSDRSGRGIDTQYF. CDR3 coding DNA: TGTGCCACCAGTGACCGTAGCGGGAGAGGCATAGATACGCAGTATTTT.

This clonotype was detected many times. The rearrangement joins TRBV11-2 to TRBJ2-1, with 10 nucleotides matching TRBD2. CDR1 SGHAT and CDR2 FQNNGV come from the germline V gene. The CDR3 extends over 17 amino acids. Trimming at V came to 5 bases and at J to 4 bases, leaving 11 bases not matched to a gene. CDR3 DNA: TGTGCCAGCAGCCACACCTGGACTAGCGGCTTGTACAATGAGCAGTTCTTC. It codes for CASSHTWTSGLYNEQFF.

This chain uses TRBV5-1 with TRBJ2-3, with D possibly TRBD1 on 5 matching bases. The length of the CDR3 is 15 residues. The germline CDR1 and CDR2 sequences are SGHRS and YFSETQ. V lost 4 bases and J lost 2, with 14 bases in between. CDR3 bases: TGCGCCAGCAGCGCTCAGGGCTGGGACACAGATACGCAGTATTTT. It is translated as CASSAQGWDTDTQYF.

This chain uses TRBV27 with TRBJ2-1; 7 nucleotides match TRBD1. Germline values: CDR1 MNHEY, CDR2 SMNVEV (reference sequence). V lost 6 bases, J lost 4 bases, and 6 bases stayed unmatched. This CDR3 spans 14 amino acids. The CDR3 bases are TGTGCCAGCAGCCGGGACAGCGTTTACAATGAGCAGTTCTTC. Its protein is CASSRDSVYNEQFF.

This clonotype showed up just once. A much bigger clone sits one base away, suggesting this may be a read error. The rearrangement uses TRBV27 and TRBJ1-2; the match to TRBD1 covers 7 bases. CDR1 and CDR2 from the germline V gene are MNHEY and SMNVEV (reference sequence). The CDR3 spans 13 residues. V trimming: 6 bases; J trimming: 8 bases; junction bases outside the gene matches: 9. CDR3: CASRFERGRGYTF. The CDR3 DNA follows: TGTGCCAGCAGGTTCGAGAGGGGGCGGGGCTACACCTTC.

This clonotype has only a few counts. V and J are TRBV15 and TRBJ2-1; tentatively, D is TRBD1 (7 bases). CDR3 length: 13 residues. CDR1 and CDR2 (germline): LNHNV, YYDKDF (reference sequence). V was pared by 0 bases and J by 10 bases, with 10 bases between. CDR3 DNA: TGTGCCACCAGCAGAGATCAGGGGGGCGAGCAGTTCTTC. Residues: CATSRDQGGEQFF. Supplemented by reference TRBV15 and TRBJ2-1, the full variable domain reads DAMVIQNPRYQVTQFGKPVTLSCSQTLNHNVMYWYQQKSSQAPKLLFHYYDKDFNNEADTPDNFQSRRPNTSFCFLDIRSPGLGDTAMYLCATSRDQGGEQFFGPGTRLTVL.

This clonotype came up many times. The chain's CDR3 is CASSVAYEQYF. The CDR3, as DNA: TGTGCCAGCAGCGTCGCCTACGAGCAGTACTTC. The chain joins TRBV7-2 to TRBJ2-7; unclear D gene. The V end lost 5 bases, the J end lost 2 bases, and 4 bases lay between the germline ends. Germline V gene sequence: CDR1 SGHTA, CDR2 FQGNSA. The CDR3 totals 11 residues.

This clonotype turned up a few times. J is TRBJ2-1 and V is TRBV28, with D perhaps assigned TRBD1 or TRBD2 (5 bases each). The CDR3 is 16 amino acids. Trimming removed 1 base from V and 0 bases from J, with 10 bases in between. Germline CDR1 is MDHEN and CDR2 is SYDVKM. The CDR3 DNA reads as TGTGCCAGCAGTTTATCGGGGACGGGCTCCTACAATGAGCAGTTCTTC. This codes for CASSLSGTGSYNEQFF.

The V call is TRBV20-1, the J call TRBJ2-1, with D possibly TRBD2 on 7 matching bases. CDR1 and CDR2 from the germline V gene are DFQATT and SNEGSKA (reference sequence). The CDR3 spans 15 residues. V was cut by 0 bases and J by 7 bases, with 16 bases left in between. In DNA, the CDR3 is TGCAGTGCTAGAGATTCCCGGGGGGCGGGTAATGAGCAGTTCTTC. Translating it yields CSARDSRGAGNEQFF.

The CDR3 coding sequence is TGCGCCAGCTCCAGGACCGGACTAGGGGCCGGGAAAGAGACCCAGTACTTC. As protein: CASSRTGLGAGKETQYF. The chain links TRBV10-2 to TRBJ2-5; 7 nucleotides match TRBD2. The CDR3 runs to 17 residues. The V gene end was trimmed by 8 bases and the J gene end by 3 bases; junction bases not matched to a gene: 18. Per the germline V gene, CDR1 is WSHSY and CDR2 is SAAADI.

This rearrangement joins TRBV9 to TRBJ2-7; possibly TRBD1 or TRBD2 for D (5 bases each). The CDR3 is 12 residues long. Germline CDR1 and CDR2: SGDLS and YYNGEE. The germline V and J ends were trimmed by 3 bases and 5 bases, with 9 bases remaining between them. DNA of the CDR3: TGTGCCAGCAGCGCCGAGGGGCACGAGCAGTACTTC. Protein sequence: CASSAEGHEQYF.

The chain has TRBV6-1 and TRBJ2-5, with 10 bases aligning to TRBD2. Germline values: CDR1 MNHNS, CDR2 SASEGT. With 10 bases clipped from V and 5 bases from J, the junction kept 10 bases outside the gene matches. CDR3 length: 14 residues. The DNA of the CDR3 is TGTGCCATCACGCTAGCGGGGGCTCGGGAGACCCAGTACTTC. Protein: CAITLAGARETQYF.

For this clonotype: The junction does not match germline at one end; this may be a read error. The V call is TRBV24-1, the J call TRBJ2-7; D possibly corresponds to TRBD2 (5 bases). Germline CDR1 is KGHDR and CDR2 is SFDVKD. The CDR3 loop spans 14 amino acids. For the CDR3, the DNA is TGCGCCACCAGTGAGCCCGGGATGTCCTACGAGCAGTACTTC. Translation gives CATSEPGMSYEQYF.

This clonotype has just a few counts. The genes are TRBV6-6 and TRBJ1-1; tentatively, D is TRBD1 (5 bases). V was cut by 7 bases and J by 4 bases, with 16 bases left in between. The CDR3 runs to 14 residues. CDR1 MNHNY and CDR2 SVGAGI come from the germline V gene (reference sequence). CDR3 in amino acids: CASIYNGGGTEAFF. DNA for the CDR3: TGTGCCAGCATATATAACGGGGGTGGCACTGAAGCTTTCTTT.

There are many counts of this clonotype. The chain couples TRBV11-2 to TRBJ2-5; possibly TRBD1 for D (6 bases). The CDR3 is made up of 15 amino acids. The germline CDR1 and CDR2 sequences are SGHAT and FQNNGV. The V and J ends lost 5 bases and 2 bases respectively, with 15 bases between them. The CDR3 DNA reads as TGTGCCAGCAGCCCTAACCCGGACAGTCAAGAGACCCAGTACTTC. This sequence encodes CASSPNPDSQETQYF. The variable domain in full, completed from reference TRBV11-2 and TRBJ2-5, reads EAGVAQSPRYKIIEKRQSVAFWCNPISGHATLYWYQQILGQGPKLLIQFQNNGVVDDSQLPKDRFSAERLKGVDSTLKIQPAKLEDSAVYLCASSPNPDSQETQYFGPGTRLLVL.

This clonotype has more than one count but fewer than ten. At one boundary the junction diverges from the germline segment, which might be a read error. The CDR3 bases are TGTGCCAACAGTTTCGCAGGACAGGGGACCGGGGCCAACGTCCTGACTTTC. Translating it yields CANSFAGQGTGANVLTF. The rearrangement links TRBV28 to TRBJ2-6; 9 nucleotides align to TRBD1. The CDR3 is 17 amino acids. The germline V gene encodes CDR1 MDHEN and CDR2 SYDVKM.

V gene TRBV12-3 or TRBV12-4 combines with J gene TRBJ1-1; D is perhaps TRBD1 (5 bases). The CDR3 spans 15 residues. With 5 bases removed from V and 1 base from J, the gap between germline ends came to 14 bases. Here the CDR3 DNA reads TGTGCCAGCAGTCGCCCGACGGGGCCGAACACTGAAGCTTTCTTT. Translated: CASSRPTGPNTEAFF.

The chain is built from TRBV12-5 and TRBJ1-1; D not certain. V lost 5 bases and J lost 0, with 7 bases in between. CDR3 length: 13 amino acids. Germline CDR1 reads LGHNT; CDR2 reads FRNRAP. The CDR3 reads CASGPRVNTEAFF. CDR3 in DNA: TGTGCTAGTGGTCCCCGCGTGAACACTGAAGCTTTCTTT.

Worth noting for this clonotype: At one end the junction does not follow the germline gene, possibly because of a read error. This sequence joins TRBV12-3 or TRBV12-4 and TRBJ2-5; TRBD2 matches at 11 bases. The length of the CDR3 is 16 residues. CDR3 loop: CANSATSGSLTETQYF. CDR3 DNA sequence: TGTGCCAACAGTGCCACTAGCGGGAGTTTGACAGAGACCCAGTACTTC.

V usage is TRBV19 and J usage is TRBJ2-4, with D unresolved. The tail of the sequence fits TRBJ2-7 better, so the J call may be wrong. The CDR3 runs to 14 residues. Germline lookup yields CDR1 LNHDA and CDR2 SQIVND (reference sequence). The CDR3 nucleotides are TGTGCCAGTAGTATAGGGGCAGCCGTCTACGAGCAGTACTTC. It translates to CASSIGAAVYEQYF.

This clonotype was detected only once. This chain uses TRBV3-1 with TRBJ2-7; tentative D call: TRBD1 (5 bases). CDR3 length: 13 residues. The germline V and J ends were trimmed by 2 bases and 2 bases, with 7 bases remaining between them. Germline assignment: CDR1 LGHDT and CDR2 YNNKEL (reference sequence). The CDR3 DNA sequence: TGTGCCAGCAGCCAATTCAGGGCCTACGAGCAGTACTTC. Translation gives CASSQFRAYEQYF.

This clonotype was seen more than once but under ten times. The chain combines TRBV14 with TRBJ1-1, with 9 bases lining up with TRBD1. Trimming cost V 2 bases and J 1 base; bases outside gene matches: 2. Germline V gene lookup returns CDR1 SGHDN and CDR2 FVKESK. This CDR3 spans 15 amino acids. The CDR3 here is CASSQTGGWNTEAFF. The CDR3, as DNA: TGTGCCAGCAGCCAAACAGGGGGCTGGAACACTGAAGCTTTCTTT.

The V and J genes are TRBV27 and TRBJ2-1, with D hard to call. The length of the CDR3 is 13 residues. From germline, CDR1 is MNHEY and CDR2 SMNVEV (reference sequence). Trimming pared 2 bases from V and 4 bases from J, leaving 6 bases between. CDR3 protein: CASSLRIYNEQFF. DNA of the CDR3: TGTGCCAGCAGTTTACGGATATACAATGAGCAGTTCTTC.

The chain carries TRBV7-9 and TRBJ1-6; 7 bases line up with TRBD1. The CDR3 is 14 residues long. J was trimmed by 9 bases and V by 8 bases; bases with no gene match: 10. Germline V gene sequence: CDR1 SEHNR, CDR2 FQNEAQ (reference sequence). CDR3 nucleotide sequence: TGTGCCAGCGCTGATACAGGGGCTGGTTCACCCCTCCACTTT. It is translated as CASADTGAGSPLHF.

In regard to this clonotype: With a much larger clone just one base away, this may be a read error. The rearrangement joins TRBV9 to TRBJ2-3, with a weak D call TRBD1 (6 bases). The CDR3 runs 15 residues. The V and J ends lost 6 bases and 1 base respectively, with 15 bases between them. Germline CDR1 is SGDLS and CDR2 is YYNGEE. CDR3 protein: CASNKRQAGTDTQYF. The CDR3 DNA reads TGTGCCAGCAATAAAAGACAGGCTGGCACAGATACGCAGTATTTT.